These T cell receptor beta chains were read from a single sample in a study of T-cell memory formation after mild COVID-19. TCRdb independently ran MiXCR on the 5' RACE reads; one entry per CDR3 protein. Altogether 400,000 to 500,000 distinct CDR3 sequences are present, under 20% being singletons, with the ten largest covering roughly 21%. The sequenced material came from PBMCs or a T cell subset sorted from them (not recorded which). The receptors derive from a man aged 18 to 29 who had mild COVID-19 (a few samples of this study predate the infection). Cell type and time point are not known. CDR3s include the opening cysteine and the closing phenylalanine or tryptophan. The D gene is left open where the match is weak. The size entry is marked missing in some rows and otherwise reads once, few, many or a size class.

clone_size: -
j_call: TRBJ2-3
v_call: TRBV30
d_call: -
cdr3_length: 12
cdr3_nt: TGTGCCTGGAGTGTACGGAGTGATACGCAGTATTTT
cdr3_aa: CAWSVRSDTQYF

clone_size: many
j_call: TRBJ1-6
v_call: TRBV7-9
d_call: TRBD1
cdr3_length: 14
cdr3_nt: TGCGCCAGCAGCTCGGGACAGGGTAATTCACCCCTCCACTTT
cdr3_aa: CASSSGQGNSPLHF

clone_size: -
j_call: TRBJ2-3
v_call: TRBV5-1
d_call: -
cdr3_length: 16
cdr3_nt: TGCGCCAGCAGCTTGGGGGCCTCAGGATCCGCAGATACGCAGTATTTT
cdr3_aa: CASSLGASGSADTQYF

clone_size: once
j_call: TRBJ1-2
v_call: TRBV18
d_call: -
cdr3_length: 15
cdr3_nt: TGTGCCAGCTCACCCGGGACCCCAAGGGGCTATGGCTACACCTTC
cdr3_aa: CASSPGTPRGYGYTF

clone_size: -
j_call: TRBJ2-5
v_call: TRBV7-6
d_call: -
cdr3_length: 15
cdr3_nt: TGTCCCAGCAGCCCGACGACTAGGTCGCCCGAGACCCAGTACTTC
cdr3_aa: CPSSPTTRSPETQYF

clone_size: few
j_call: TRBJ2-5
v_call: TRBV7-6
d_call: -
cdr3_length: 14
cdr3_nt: TGTGCCAGCAGCTTAGACAGAAACCAAGAGACCCAGTACTTC
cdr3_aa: CASSLDRNQETQYF

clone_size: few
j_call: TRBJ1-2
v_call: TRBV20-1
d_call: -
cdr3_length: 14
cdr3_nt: TGCAGTGCTAGCTTGGGGGCCCTCCCCCATGGCTACACCTTC
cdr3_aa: CSASLGALPHGYTF

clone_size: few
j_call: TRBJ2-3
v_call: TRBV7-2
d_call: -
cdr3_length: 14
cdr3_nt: TGTGCCAGCAGCTCCCAAGGGCAGGCAGATACGCAGTATTTT
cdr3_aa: CASSSQGQADTQYF

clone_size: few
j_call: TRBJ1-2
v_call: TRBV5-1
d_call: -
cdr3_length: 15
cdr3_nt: TGCGCCAGCAGCCCGGGCCCAGGGCACGACTATGGCTACACCTTC
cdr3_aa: CASSPGPGHDYGYTF

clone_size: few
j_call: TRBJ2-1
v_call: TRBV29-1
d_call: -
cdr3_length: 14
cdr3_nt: TGCAGCGTCTTCGACAGGCAGCTTAACAATGAGCAGTTCTTC
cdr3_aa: CSVFDRQLNNEQFF

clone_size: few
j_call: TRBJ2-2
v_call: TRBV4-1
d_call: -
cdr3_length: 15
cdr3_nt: TGCGCCAGCAGCCAAATAGGGGGATACACCGGGGAGCTGTTTTTT
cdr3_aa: CASSQIGGYTGELFF

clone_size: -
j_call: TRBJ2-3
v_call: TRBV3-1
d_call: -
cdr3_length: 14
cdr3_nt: TGTGCCAGCAGCCAGGGGGGACCGTCCGATACGCAGTATTTT
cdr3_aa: CASSQGGPSDTQYF

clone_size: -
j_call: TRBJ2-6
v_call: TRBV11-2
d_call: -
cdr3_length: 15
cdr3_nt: TGTGCCGGTGGACAGCTGAGCTCTGGGGCCAACGTCCTGACTTTC
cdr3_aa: CAGGQLSSGANVLTF

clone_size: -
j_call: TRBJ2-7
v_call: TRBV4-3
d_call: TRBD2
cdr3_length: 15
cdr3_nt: TGCGCCAGCAGCCAAGGACTAGCGGGGCTCTACGAGCAGTACTTC
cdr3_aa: CASSQGLAGLYEQYF

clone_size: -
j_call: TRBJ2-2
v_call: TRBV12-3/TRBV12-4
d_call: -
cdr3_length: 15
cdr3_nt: TGTGCCAGCAGTTCCTCCGGGCCTAAGGGAGGGGAGCTGTTTTTT
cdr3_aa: CASSSSGPKGGELFF

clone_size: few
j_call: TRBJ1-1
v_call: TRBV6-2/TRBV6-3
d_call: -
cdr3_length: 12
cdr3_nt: TGTGCCAGCAGTTCTGGAGTGAATGAAGCTTTCTTT
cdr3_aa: CASSSGVNEAFF

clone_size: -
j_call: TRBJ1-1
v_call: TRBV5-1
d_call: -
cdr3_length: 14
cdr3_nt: TGCGCCAGCAGCTTCCTAAGCTCGGGCACTGAAGCTTTCTTT
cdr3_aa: CASSFLSSGTEAFF

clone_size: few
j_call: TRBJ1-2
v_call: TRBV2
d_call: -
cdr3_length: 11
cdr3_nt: TGTGCCAGCAGTGCTCGGAATGGCTACACCTTC
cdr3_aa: CASSARNGYTF

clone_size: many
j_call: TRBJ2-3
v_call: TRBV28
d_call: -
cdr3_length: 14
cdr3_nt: TGTGCCAGCAGAAACAGGTTCAGCACAGATACGCAGTATTTT
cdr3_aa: CASRNRFSTDTQYF

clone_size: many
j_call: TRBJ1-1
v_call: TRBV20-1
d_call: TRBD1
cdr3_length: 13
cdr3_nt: TGCAGTGCCGCCAGGGGGCTGAACACTGAAGCTTTCTTT
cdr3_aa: CSAARGLNTEAFF

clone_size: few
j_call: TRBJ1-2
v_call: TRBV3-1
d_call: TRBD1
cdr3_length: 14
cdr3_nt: TGTGCCAGCAGTCCTGCGACAGGGGGCTATGGCTACACCTTC
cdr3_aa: CASSPATGGYGYTF

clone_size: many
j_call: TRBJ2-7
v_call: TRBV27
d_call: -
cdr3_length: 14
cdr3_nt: TGTGCCAGCCGAGAAGCGCAGCCACCCTACGAGCAGTACTTC
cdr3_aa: CASREAQPPYEQYF

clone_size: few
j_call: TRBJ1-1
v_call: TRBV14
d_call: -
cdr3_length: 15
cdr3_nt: TGTGCCAGCAGCCAAGTGATAGGCGTGAACACTGAAGCTTTCTTT
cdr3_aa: CASSQVIGVNTEAFF

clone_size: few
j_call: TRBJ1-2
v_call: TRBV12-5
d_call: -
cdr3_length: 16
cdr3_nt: TGTGCTAGTGGTTTGCCCTGGACTTTTCCGAACTATGGCTACACCTTC
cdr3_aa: CASGLPWTFPNYGYTF

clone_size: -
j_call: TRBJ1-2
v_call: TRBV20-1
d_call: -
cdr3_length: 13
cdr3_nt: TGCAGTGCTAGATCTTCACAGAACTATGGCTACACCTTC
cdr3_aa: CSARSSQNYGYTF

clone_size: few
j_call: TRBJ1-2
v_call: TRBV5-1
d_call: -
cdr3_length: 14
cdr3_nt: TGCGCCAGCAGCTTTAGCTTGGAGGGTCGCGGCTACACCTTC
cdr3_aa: CASSFSLEGRGYTF

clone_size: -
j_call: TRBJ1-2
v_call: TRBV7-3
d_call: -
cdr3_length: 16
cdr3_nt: TGTGCCAGCAGCAGCGACGGCGGCGGGGACAACTATGGCTACACCTTC
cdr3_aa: CASSSDGGGDNYGYTF

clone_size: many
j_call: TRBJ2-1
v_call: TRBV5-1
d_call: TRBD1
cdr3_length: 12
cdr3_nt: TGCGCCAGCACCCGACAGGGTAGTGAGCAGTTCTTC
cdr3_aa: CASTRQGSEQFF

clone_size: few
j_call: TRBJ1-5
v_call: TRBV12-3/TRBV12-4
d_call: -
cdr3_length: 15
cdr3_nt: TGTGCCAGCAGTTTGGTCAGGGTAGGTAATCAGCCCCAGCATTTT
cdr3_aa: CASSLVRVGNQPQHF

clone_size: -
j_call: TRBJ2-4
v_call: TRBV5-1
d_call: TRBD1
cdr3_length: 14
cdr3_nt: TGCGCCAGCAGCTCCCGGGACAGGTTAAACATTCAGTACTTC
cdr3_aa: CASSSRDRLNIQYF

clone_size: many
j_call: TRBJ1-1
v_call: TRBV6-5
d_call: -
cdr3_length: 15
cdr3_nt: TGTGCCTCGTCCAGAACAGGAGGCCTGAACACTGAAGCTTTCTTT
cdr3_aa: CASSRTGGLNTEAFF

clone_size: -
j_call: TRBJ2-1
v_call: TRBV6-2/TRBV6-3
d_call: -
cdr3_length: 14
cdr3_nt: TGTGCCAGCAGTTACAGCCAGGGGTACAATGAGCAGTTCTTC
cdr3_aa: CASSYSQGYNEQFF

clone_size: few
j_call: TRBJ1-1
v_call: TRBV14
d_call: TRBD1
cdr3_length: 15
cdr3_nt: TGTGCCAGCAGCCAAGATTGGGCAGGGGGCACTGAAGCTTTCTTT
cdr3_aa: CASSQDWAGGTEAFF

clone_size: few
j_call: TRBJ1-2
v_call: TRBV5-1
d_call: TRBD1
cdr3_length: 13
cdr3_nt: TGCGCCAGCAGCTTACAGGGGGAAGATGGCTACACCTTC
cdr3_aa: CASSLQGEDGYTF

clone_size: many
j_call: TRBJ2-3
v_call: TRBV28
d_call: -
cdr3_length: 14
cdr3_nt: TGTGCCAGCAGTTACCCTCCCCTCACAGATACGCAGTATTTT
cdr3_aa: CASSYPPLTDTQYF

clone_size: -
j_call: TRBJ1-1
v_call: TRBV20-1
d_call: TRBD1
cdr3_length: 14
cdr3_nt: TGCAGTGCTAGAGACCGGACAGGGAGAACTGAAGCTTTCTTT
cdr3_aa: CSARDRTGRTEAFF

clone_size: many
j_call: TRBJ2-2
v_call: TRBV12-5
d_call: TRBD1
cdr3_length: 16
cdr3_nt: TGTGCTAGTGGTTTTAGGGCAGGGGGCGCAACCGGGGAGCTGTTTTTT
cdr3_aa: CASGFRAGGATGELFF

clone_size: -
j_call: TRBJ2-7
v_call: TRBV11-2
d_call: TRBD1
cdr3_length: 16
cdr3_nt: TGTGCCAGCAGCTTAGTAAGGGGACAGGGGGCCTACGAGCAGTACTTC
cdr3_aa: CASSLVRGQGAYEQYF

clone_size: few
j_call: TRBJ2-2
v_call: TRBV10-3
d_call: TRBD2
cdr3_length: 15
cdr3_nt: TGTGCCATCAGGACGGGCGGGGGGTACACCGGGGAGCTGTTTTTT
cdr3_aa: CAIRTGGGYTGELFF

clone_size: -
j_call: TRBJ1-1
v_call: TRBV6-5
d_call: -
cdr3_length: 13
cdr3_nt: TGTGCCAGCAGCTCCGGACACAACACTGAAGCTTTCTTT
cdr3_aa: CASSSGHNTEAFF

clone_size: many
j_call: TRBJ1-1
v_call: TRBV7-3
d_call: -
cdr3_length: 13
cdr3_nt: TGTGCCAGCAAGATGGACAGAAACACTGAAGCTTTCTTT
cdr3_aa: CASKMDRNTEAFF

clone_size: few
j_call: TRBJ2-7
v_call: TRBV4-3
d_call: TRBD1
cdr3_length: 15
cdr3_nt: TGCGCCAGCAGCCAAGGTGCCGGGACAGTCTACGAGCAGTACTTC
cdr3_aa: CASSQGAGTVYEQYF

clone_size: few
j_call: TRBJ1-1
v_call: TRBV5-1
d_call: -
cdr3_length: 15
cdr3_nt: TGCGCCAGCAGGTTCACGGCAGACCCTACGACTGAAGCTTTCTTT
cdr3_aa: CASRFTADPTTEAFF